Listed below are T cell receptor beta chains from one sample, sequenced in a study of metastatic and nonmetastatic thyroid tumors. TCRdb re-called the PCR reads with MiXCR. The table includes about 35,000 clones, approximately 30% detected once. The sample comprised blood. The receptors come from a female donor with papillary thyroid cancer or a benign thyroid nodule (not recorded which). Some clones in this sample may be carry-over from other donors' samples. Both conserved end residues are part of each CDR3. D genes are given only for firm matches. Only part of the rows carry a size: once, few, many, or a class if the clone is expanded.

CDR3 DNA: TGTGCCAGCAGTTCGGGGATTCCTTACGAGCAGTACTTC
CDR3 protein: CASSSGIPYEQYF
D gene: -
V gene: TRBV12-3/TRBV12-4
clone size: medium-sized
J gene: TRBJ2-7

CDR3 DNA: TGTGCCAGCAGCTTAGGGGGGGTTGCCTACGAGCAGTACTTC
CDR3 protein: CASSLGGVAYEQYF
D gene: -
V gene: TRBV7-9
clone size: many
J gene: TRBJ2-7

CDR3 DNA: TGTGCCAGCAGTTACAATGGTCCTGGCGAGCAGTACTTC
CDR3 protein: CASSYNGPGEQYF
D gene: -
V gene: TRBV6-2/TRBV6-3
clone size: -
J gene: TRBJ2-7

CDR3 DNA: TGTGCCAGCACGGCCGCCGGGACTAGGAACATTCAGTACTTC
CDR3 protein: CASTAAGTRNIQYF
D gene: TRBD2
V gene: TRBV14
clone size: many
J gene: TRBJ2-4

CDR3 DNA: TGTGCCAGCACCCGTAGCGGGAGTATTGACGAGCAGTACTTC
CDR3 protein: CASTRSGSIDEQYF
D gene: TRBD2
V gene: TRBV7-9
clone size: many
J gene: TRBJ2-7

CDR3 DNA: TGTGCCAGCAGCTCCCAGTCCGGGGAAGCTTTCTTT
CDR3 protein: CASSSQSGEAFF
D gene: -
V gene: TRBV11-2
clone size: -
J gene: TRBJ1-1

CDR3 DNA: TGTGCCAGCAGTTTCGCAGGGGGCGGTGGGGCCAACGTCCTGACTTTC
CDR3 protein: CASSFAGGGGANVLTF
D gene: TRBD1
V gene: TRBV28
clone size: many
J gene: TRBJ2-6

CDR3 DNA: TGTGCCAGCAGTTCCGACAGGCTCACTGAAGCTTTCTTT
CDR3 protein: CASSSDRLTEAFF
D gene: -
V gene: TRBV6-2/TRBV6-3
clone size: medium-sized
J gene: TRBJ1-1

CDR3 DNA: TGTGCCAGCAAGGGGGGGGGGGGTTCGTACGAGCAGTACTTC
CDR3 protein: CASKGGGGSYEQYF
D gene: -
V gene: TRBV6-1
clone size: many
J gene: TRBJ2-7

CDR3 DNA: TGTGCCAGCAGCCAAGAACCCCCACGGGGAAACATTCAGTACTTC
CDR3 protein: CASSQEPPRGNIQYF
D gene: -
V gene: TRBV3-1
clone size: many
J gene: TRBJ2-4

CDR3 DNA: TGTGCCAGCAGTTATCGGGACAGAGGCAATTCCTACAATGAGCAGTTCTTC
CDR3 protein: CASSYRDRGNSYNEQFF
D gene: TRBD1
V gene: TRBV6-5
clone size: -
J gene: TRBJ2-1

CDR3 DNA: TGTGCCACCACCTCCCGGGGGGGCAATGAGCAGTTCTTC
CDR3 protein: CATTSRGGNEQFF
D gene: TRBD2
V gene: TRBV15
clone size: once
J gene: TRBJ2-1

CDR3 DNA: TGCGCCAGCAGTGAAGCCGTACAGTGGAGGTTAGAAGCTTTCTTT
CDR3 protein: CASSEAVQWRLEAFF
D gene: -
V gene: TRBV10-1
clone size: few
J gene: TRBJ1-1

CDR3 DNA: TGTGCCAGCAAGGAAGTCTCCACCCAAGAGACCCAGTACTTC
CDR3 protein: CASKEVSTQETQYF
D gene: -
V gene: TRBV27
clone size: few
J gene: TRBJ2-5

CDR3 DNA: TGTGCCAGCAGGCGTACAGGGGCTCTAGGCTACACCTTC
CDR3 protein: CASRRTGALGYTF
D gene: TRBD1
V gene: TRBV7-9
clone size: few
J gene: TRBJ1-2

CDR3 DNA: TGTGCCAGCAGTGAAAACAGCCTCCGGGCAACTAGCGGGAATGAGCAGTTCTTC
CDR3 protein: CASSENSLRATSGNEQFF
D gene: TRBD2
V gene: TRBV6-1
clone size: many
J gene: TRBJ2-1

CDR3 DNA: TGTGCCAGCAGTTTATCGGACAATTTGAACACTGAAGCTTTCTTT
CDR3 protein: CASSLSDNLNTEAFF
D gene: -
V gene: TRBV28
clone size: few
J gene: TRBJ1-1

CDR3 DNA: TGTGCCAGCAGCCAGGAGCGGGTGGGGCGAGTCACAGATACGCAGTATTTT
CDR3 protein: CASSQERVGRVTDTQYF
D gene: -
V gene: TRBV7-8
clone size: -
J gene: TRBJ2-3

CDR3 DNA: TGTGCCACCACGGCGAGGGGGGGGAACACTGAAGCTTTCTTT
CDR3 protein: CATTARGGNTEAFF
D gene: -
V gene: TRBV6-1
clone size: medium-sized
J gene: TRBJ1-1

CDR3 DNA: TGTGCCAGTAGTACCGAGGGACGGCTTAATCAGCCCCAGCATTTT
CDR3 protein: CASSTEGRLNQPQHF
D gene: -
V gene: TRBV19
clone size: -
J gene: TRBJ1-5

CDR3 DNA: TGTGCCAGTAGTATCGGACAGCTAAACACTGAAGCTTTCTTT
CDR3 protein: CASSIGQLNTEAFF
D gene: -
V gene: TRBV19
clone size: few
J gene: TRBJ1-1

CDR3 DNA: TGTGCCAGCAGCTTGGGGACAGGGGGTGGCGGCTACACCTTC
CDR3 protein: CASSLGTGGGGYTF
D gene: TRBD1
V gene: TRBV11-3
clone size: medium-sized
J gene: TRBJ1-2

CDR3 DNA: TGTGCCAGCGGGGGAGTACAGGGGGCGCGAACTGAAGCTTTCTTT
CDR3 protein: CASGGVQGARTEAFF
D gene: TRBD1
V gene: TRBV6-1
clone size: -
J gene: TRBJ1-1

CDR3 DNA: TGCAGTGCAACCAGGACAGATTCCTACGAGCAGTACTTC
CDR3 protein: CSATRTDSYEQYF
D gene: -
V gene: TRBV20-1
clone size: -
J gene: TRBJ2-7

CDR3 DNA: TGTGCCAGCAGACCTGGACAGGAGAGCTACGAGCAGTACTTC
CDR3 protein: CASRPGQESYEQYF
D gene: TRBD1
V gene: TRBV7-2
clone size: -
J gene: TRBJ2-7

CDR3 DNA: TGTGCCACCAGCCGACAGGTTCGGGACGAGCAGTACTTC
CDR3 protein: CATSRQVRDEQYF
D gene: -
V gene: TRBV15
clone size: -
J gene: TRBJ2-7

CDR3 DNA: TGTGCCAGCAGTTGGACATCATATCAAGAGACCCAGTACTTC
CDR3 protein: CASSWTSYQETQYF
D gene: -
V gene: TRBV5-4
clone size: many
J gene: TRBJ2-5

CDR3 DNA: TGCAGTGCTAGAGTGGGCAGGGGCATCGACGAGCAGTACTTC
CDR3 protein: CSARVGRGIDEQYF
D gene: -
V gene: TRBV20-1
clone size: -
J gene: TRBJ2-7